These 9 T cell receptor beta chains share one sample of origin, sequenced in a study of graft-versus-host responses after intestinal transplantation. The antigens for these receptors are not known. Clones were sequenced by immunoSEQ multiplex PCR, and TCRdb holds only the in-frame ones, with some missing. The sample contains 77,000 or so clones, approximately 96% of which appear only once. Material: unstimulated CD8+ T cells sorted from spleen or lymph node cells, obtained before intestinal transplant. The receptors here all came from a human donor who received an intestinal transplant.

The chain employs TRBV5-5 and TRBJ1-4, with a weak D call TRBD1 (6 bases). CDR1 and CDR2 from the germline V gene are SGHKS and YYEKEE (reference sequence). The V end lost 4 bases, the J end lost 0 bases, and 13 bases lay between the germline ends. This CDR3 region has 16 residues. The CDR3 region has the DNA TGTGCCAGCAGCACCGGGGACATCTCAACTAATGAAAAACTGTTTTTT. This codes for CASSTGDISTNEKLFF.

This sequence joins TRBV6-5 and TRBJ1-4, with D perhaps matching TRBD1 (5 bases). CDR3 length equals 16 residues. The germline V gene has CDR1 MNHEY and CDR2 SVGAGI. V lost 0 bases to trimming and J lost 0 bases, with 8 bases between them. CDR3 bases: TGTGCCAGCAGTTACTCGGGGGGGGCAACTAATGAAAAACTGTTTTTT. Protein: CASSYSGGATNEKLFF.

The table lists this clone with a count of one. V usage is TRBV19 and J usage is TRBJ2-5; TRBD2 matches at 7 bases. With V trimmed by 6 bases and J by 5 bases, 15 bases remained unmatched. This CDR3 comprises 16 residues. Germline CDR1 LNHDA, CDR2 SQIVND (reference sequence). Here the CDR3 DNA reads TGTGCCAGTAGCCCCCGAGGGCGGGAGACATGGGAGACCCAGTACTTC. It codes for CASSPRGRETWETQYF.

The chain combines TRBV7-9 with TRBJ2-1, with a weak D call TRBD2 (6 bases). V was pared by 4 bases and J by 2 bases, with 15 bases between. Looked up from germline, CDR1 is SEHNR and CDR2 is FQNEAQ (reference sequence). The CDR3 is 16 residues long. The CDR3 here is CASSSGVPAPYNEQFF. The CDR3 region has the DNA TGTGCCAGCAGCTCGGGAGTGCCCGCCCCCTACAATGAGCAGTTCTTC.

The CDR3 is CASSRTSGWKPKVYEQYF. The CDR3 bases are TGTGCCAGCAGTCGGACTAGCGGGTGGAAACCGAAGGTGTACGAGCAGTACTTC. The rearrangement joins TRBV7-9 to TRBJ2-7; 11 nucleotides match TRBD2. The ends lost 6 bases at V and 4 bases at J; junction bases unmatched: 17. The germline V gene has CDR1 SEHNR and CDR2 FQNEAQ (reference sequence). CDR3 length: 18 amino acids.

The chain joins TRBV10-3 to TRBJ2-7; D is unresolved. The CDR3 length is 13 residues. CDR1 ENHRY and CDR2 SYGVKD come from the germline V gene. V was shortened by 2 bases and J by 5 bases, with 10 bases between the two germline ends. The CDR3 loop is CAISEGGWHEQYF. The CDR3 DNA is TGTGCCATCAGTGAGGGCGGATGGCACGAGCAGTACTTC.

The genes are TRBV28 and TRBJ1-6; D remains unclear. Germline V lookup: CDR1 MDHEN, CDR2 SYDVKM. V was trimmed by 2 bases and J by 7 bases, leaving 9 bases between them. The CDR3 consists of 14 residues. The CDR3, as DNA: TGTGCCAGCAGTTTAGCTGGGAAGAATTCACCCCTCCACTTT. This translates into CASSLAGKNSPLHF.

CDR3 in amino acids: CASSLWQPNTEAFF. CDR3 DNA: TGTGCCAGCAGCTTATGGCAGCCGAACACTGAAGCTTTCTTT. The chain uses TRBV11-1 and TRBJ1-1; D unclear. This CDR3 has 14 amino acids. Deletions cut 2 bases from V and 1 base from J, with 8 bases between. Germline CDR1 and CDR2: SGHAT and FQDESV (reference sequence).

For the CDR3, the DNA is TGTGCCAGCAGCCGGGGACTAGCGGAAGAGACCCAGTACTTC. It is translated as CASSRGLAEETQYF. This chain uses TRBV27 with TRBJ2-5; 11 bases are a match to TRBD2. The CDR3 loop spans 14 amino acids. V lost 6 bases and J lost 3; bases outside the gene matches: 3. Germline assignment: CDR1 MNHEY and CDR2 SMNVEV (reference sequence).